This T cell receptor beta chain was captured in a study of CD8 T cells in ankylosing spondylitis. Findings and caveats of the study: Earlier work had already found some motif variants in reactive arthritis synovial fluid and blood. According to the report, clones linked to the disease were significantly enriched in matched synovial fluid samples taken from ankylosing spondylitis patients. A TCR beta motif of fewer than 10 highly homologous variants seemed to mark ankylosing spondylitis blood.

CDR1 and CDR2 from the germline V gene are SNHLY and FYNNEI. The CDR3 loop spans 14 amino acids. Trimming took off 8 bases at V and 0 bases at J, with 10 bases between the two ends. This clonotype has only a few counts. Antigen specificity is unknown. TCRdb reprocessed the 5' RACE reads via MiXCR and lists one record per CDR3 protein. The sample holds roughly 400,000 distinct CDR3 sequences, around 20% seen once. The origin of this receptor is a male donor with ankylosing spondylitis. Sequencing was done on a sample of blood, either unsorted or a sorted T cell fraction (not recorded which). The rearrangement uses TRBV2 and TRBJ2-2, with D perhaps TRBD2 (5 bases). CDR3 in amino acids: CASRPGTNTGELFF. CDR3 coding DNA: TGTGCCAGCCGCCCCGGGACGAACACCGGGGAGCTGTTTTTT.